This TCR beta chain was identified in a study of tumor-infiltrating lymphocytes in primary liver carcinoma. Taking about 20-31 mg of unsorted bulk tissue, the authors co-extracted RNA and DNA. Comment on this clonotype: This CDR3 fails to terminate in the conserved phenylalanine or tryptophan, so it likely reflects a read error.

The template, around 540 ng total RNA, yielded TCR beta cDNA made with a constant-region primer. Libraries for TCR beta were built through three nested multiplex PCR rounds, which together made up a slightly modified ARM-PCR procedure. Forward primers for TRBV1-TRBV30 and a C-beta reverse primer served the first two PCR rounds, at about 10 cycles each. In TCRdb, the multiplex PCR reads were re-called with MiXCR into one record per CDR3 protein. The table shows over 35,000 distinct CDR3 sequences, with around 72% occurring only once. Per the germline V gene, CDR1 is MNHEY and CDR2 is SVGAGI. The CDR3 loop spans 15 amino acids.

The rearrangement uses TRBV6-5 and TRBJ2-1, with 7 bases identical to TRBD2. Source material: liver tumor tissue from sampling region 2. The subset was: tumor region T2, inferior pole. The TCR originated in a man between 40 and 49 years old with primary liver carcinoma and hepatitis B virus infection. Written as DNA, the CDR3 is TGTGTCAGCAGTCCCTCGGCCGGGGGGTACAATGAGCAGTTCCTT. This codes for CVSSPSAGGYNEQFL.